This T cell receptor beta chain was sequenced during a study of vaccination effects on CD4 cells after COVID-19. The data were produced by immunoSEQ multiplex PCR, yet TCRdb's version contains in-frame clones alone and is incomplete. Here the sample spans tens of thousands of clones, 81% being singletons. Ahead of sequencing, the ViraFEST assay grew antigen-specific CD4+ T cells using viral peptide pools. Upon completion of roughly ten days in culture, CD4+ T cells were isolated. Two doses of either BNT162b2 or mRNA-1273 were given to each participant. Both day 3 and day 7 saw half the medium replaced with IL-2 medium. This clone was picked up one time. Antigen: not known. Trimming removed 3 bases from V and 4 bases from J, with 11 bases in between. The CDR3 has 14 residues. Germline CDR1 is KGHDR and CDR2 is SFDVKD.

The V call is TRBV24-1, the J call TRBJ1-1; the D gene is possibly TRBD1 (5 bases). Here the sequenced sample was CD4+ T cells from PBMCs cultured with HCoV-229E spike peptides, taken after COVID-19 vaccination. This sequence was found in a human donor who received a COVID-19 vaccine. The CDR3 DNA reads TGTGCCACCAGTGATCCGGAGGGGATCACTGAAGCTTTCTTT. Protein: CATSDPEGITEAFF.